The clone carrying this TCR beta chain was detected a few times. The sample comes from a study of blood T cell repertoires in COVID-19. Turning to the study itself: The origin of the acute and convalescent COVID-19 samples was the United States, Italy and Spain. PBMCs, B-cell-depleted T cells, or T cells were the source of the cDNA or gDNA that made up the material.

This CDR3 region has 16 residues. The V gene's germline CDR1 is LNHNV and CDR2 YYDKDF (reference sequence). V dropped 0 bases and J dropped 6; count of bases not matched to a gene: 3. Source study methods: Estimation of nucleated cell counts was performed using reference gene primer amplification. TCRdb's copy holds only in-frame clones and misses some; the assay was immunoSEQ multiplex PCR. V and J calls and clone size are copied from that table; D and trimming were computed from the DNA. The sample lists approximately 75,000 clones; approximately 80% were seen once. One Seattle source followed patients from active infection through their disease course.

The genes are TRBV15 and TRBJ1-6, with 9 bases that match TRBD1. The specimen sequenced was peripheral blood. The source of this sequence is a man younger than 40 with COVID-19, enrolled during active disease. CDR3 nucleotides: TGTGCCACCAGCAGAGATAGGGACAGGGTTAATTCACCCCTCCACTTT. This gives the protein CATSRDRDRVNSPLHF.